This T cell receptor beta chain was documented in a study of beta chain features in type 1 diabetes. Study details: All samples yielded about 100 million examined sorted cells. Broader study findings: It was among patients, rather than healthy donors, that naive, central memory and Treg TCRB repertoires appeared more similar. All four CD4+ subsets of Type 1 diabetes patients contained TCRB CDR3s that were moderately but significantly shorter.

V lost 4 bases to trimming and J lost 15 bases, with 23 bases between them. CDR1 SGHTS and CDR2 YDEGEE come from the germline V gene. The CDR3 is 14 residues long. Expressed TCRB transcripts were sequenced because the entire RNA isolate underwent reverse transcription. Only in-frame clones appear in the TCRdb table, and some are missing; sequencing was by immunoSEQ multiplex PCR. The sample has 600,000 to 750,000 clones; around 12% are singletons. In this sample, this clone turned up a few times. Its antigen is still unknown. Sequenced input: naive CD4+ T cells from blood. The chain recombines TRBV5-8 with TRBJ2-1, with D perhaps given as TRBD1 or TRBD2 (5 bases each). The sequence was collected from a man younger than 45 with type 1 diabetes. The CDR3: CASSLQGEGLVWFF. CDR3 nucleotides: TGTGCCAGCAGCCTCCAGGGAGAAGGGCTTGTTTGGTTCTTC. Full variable domain (remainder filled in from reference TRBV5-8 and TRBJ2-1): EAGVTQSPTHLIKTRGQQATLRCSPISGHTSVYWYQQALGLGLQFLLWYDEGEERNRGNFPPRFSGRQFPNYSSELNVNALELEDSALYLCASSLQGEGLVWFFGPGTRLTVL.